These 10 T cell receptor beta chains were sequenced from one sample in a study of blood T cells in healthy people across ages. With a J-beta primer mix and a sample-barcoded 5' primer, a second PCR ran roughly 6 to 11 cycles. One entry per CDR3 protein, called by TCRdb with MiXCR from the 5' RACE reads. The sample shows roughly 1.5 million distinct CDR3 sequences, about 42% of them seen only once. Sequencing was done on a sample of blood. These receptors all come from a woman between 18 and 29 years old in good health.

As concerns this clonotype: This could be a read error, since a much larger clone is one nucleotide away. The conserved phenylalanine or tryptophan is not found at the CDR3 terminus, so this likely reflects a read error. The chain combines TRBV29-1 with TRBJ2-5; TRBD2 is a possible D gene (5 bases). Trimming removed 4 bases at V and 3 bases at J, with 15 bases between. This CDR3 contains 14 residues. CDR1 and CDR2 (germline): SQVTM, ANQGSEA. DNA of the CDR3: TGCAGCGTTGGGACTCGGTCCCCTAAAGAGACCCAGTACTTA. Its protein is CSVGTRSPKETQYL.

The chain is built from TRBV15 and TRBJ1-5; 7 nucleotides align to TRBD1. Germline V gene data show CDR1 as LNHNV and CDR2 as YYDKDF (reference sequence). With 4 bases clipped from V and 0 bases from J, the junction kept 9 bases outside the gene matches. The CDR3 contains 17 residues. In nucleotides, the CDR3 is TGTGCCACCAGCAAACATCCGGGACAGTATAGCAATCAGCCCCAGCATTTT. This codes for CATSKHPGQYSNQPQHF.

This clonotype has a count of ten or more. V gene TRBV15 combines with J gene TRBJ2-5; D unresolved. Germline-derived CDR1 and CDR2 are LNHNV and YYDKDF (reference sequence). CDR3 length equals 12 residues. Trimming took 1 base from V and 11 from J, leaving 11 bases between them. In nucleotides, the CDR3 is TGTGCCACCAGCAGAGTAAGAGTTGAGCAGTACTTC. Translated, it gives CATSRVRVEQYF.

V is TRBV29-1 and J is TRBJ1-4; no definite D call. Germline V gene data show CDR1 as SQVTM and CDR2 as ANQGSEA. Trimming removed 7 bases at V and 2 bases at J, with 8 bases between. The length of the CDR3 is 12 residues. The CDR3 loop reads CSGRLTNEKLFF. The DNA of the CDR3 is TGCAGCGGAAGACTTACTAATGAAAAACTGTTTTTT.

V gene TRBV20-1 combines with J gene TRBJ1-5; possible D gene TRBD1, 5 bases. CDR1 is DFQATT, CDR2 SNEGSKA, per germline (reference sequence). There are 20 residues in the CDR3. Trimming shortened V by 0 bases and J by 6 bases, and 30 bases separated the two germline ends. The CDR3 is CSARDFPAQNRGKIVQPQHF. For the CDR3, the DNA is TGCAGTGCTAGAGATTTCCCTGCCCAAAATAGGGGCAAAATAGTTCAGCCCCAGCATTTT.

This clonotype came up a few times. The chain joins TRBV4-3 to TRBJ2-7, with D perhaps matching TRBD1 (6 bases). V was shortened by 0 bases and J by 7 bases, with 22 bases between the two germline ends. This CDR3 region has 17 residues. Per germline, CDR1 LGHNA and CDR2 YSLEER. CDR3 DNA sequence: TGCGCCAGCAGCCAAGATTTCTCCGCCCGGACAGAAAGGGAGCAGTACTTC. It yields the protein CASSQDFSARTEREQYF.

The gene calls are TRBV4-1 and TRBJ1-2, with no clear D. The V end lost 6 bases, the J end lost 4 bases, and 9 bases lay between the germline ends. CDR3 length equals 12 residues. Germline assignment: CDR1 MGHRA and CDR2 YSYEKL. The CDR3 sequence: CASRGFAYGYTF. CDR3 bases: TGCGCCAGCAGGGGGTTCGCCTATGGCTACACCTTC.

Ten or more counts support this clonotype. This chain joins TRBV7-2 and TRBJ2-2; D ambiguous. This CDR3 has 12 amino acids. Germline V gene sequence: CDR1 SGHTA, CDR2 FQGNSA. V dropped 6 bases and J dropped 3 bases, with 5 bases sitting between them. The CDR3 protein is CASSLYTGELFF. The DNA for the CDR3 is TGTGCCAGCAGTTTATACACCGGGGAGCTGTTTTTT.

The chain has TRBV27 and TRBJ2-3, with 11 bases matching TRBD2. CDR3 length: 19 residues. The trim removed 7 bases at V and 0 bases at J, leaving 15 bases unmatched. Germline V gives CDR1 MNHEY, CDR2 SMNVEV (reference sequence). CDR3 protein: CASTFRRLAGGPSTDTQYF. CDR3 nucleotides: TGTGCCAGCACCTTTAGAAGGCTAGCGGGGGGACCTAGCACAGATACGCAGTATTTT.

The V call is TRBV7-9, the J call TRBJ1-2, with D possibly matching TRBD1 (5 bases). The CDR3 runs 15 residues. V was pared by 3 bases and J by 0 bases, with 11 bases between. The germline V gene encodes CDR1 SEHNR and CDR2 FQNEAQ (reference sequence). In DNA, the CDR3 is TGTGCCAGCAGCTTGGGAAGGGGCGCTAACTATGGCTACACCTTC. Amino acids: CASSLGRGANYGYTF.